This T cell receptor (beta chain) is drawn from a study of T cell clonotyping in hematopoietic cell transplantation. Study at large: Recipient samples before transplant were obtained post-cytoreduction.

Findings and limits, study-wide: Cells were unsorted, so CD4 and CD8 contributions were not separated. Recipient TCR diversity dropped after transplant; expanded clonotypes rose from day 30 to 180.

CDR3 length: 13 amino acids. Germline CDR1 SGHAT, CDR2 FQNNGV. With 1 base removed from V and 8 bases from J, the gap between germline ends came to 11 bases. The count of this clone is one. No antigen is known for it. Profiling relied on immunoSEQ multiplex PCR, and the TCRdb table lists in-frame clones only, not all of them. The sample has 15,000 to 20,000 clones, 70% to 85% seen once. Time point noted: recipient sample about 28 days before transplant, after cytoreduction. This rearrangement joins TRBV11-2 to TRBJ1-2, with a possible D match to TRBD1 (5 bases). Sequenced here: peripheral blood mononuclear cells, sampled before stem cell transplant. The clonotype was recovered from a man aged 55 to 70 with acute myeloid leukemia. Some clones in this sample may be carry-over from other donors' samples. The CDR3 coding sequence is TGTGCCAGCAGCTTAGGAGGAGGGGACGGCTACACCTTC. Encoded protein: CASSLGGGDGYTF.